Listed below are T cell receptor beta chains from one sample, sequenced in a study of molecular identifiers for immune sequencing clone quantification. TCRdb used MiXCR to reprocess the PCR reads, holding one entry per CDR3 protein. Among around 460,000 distinct CDR3 sequences listed, about a fifth were seen once. What was sequenced was naive CD8+ T cells from blood, with Jurkat cell RNA spiked in. The receptors come from a human donor in good health. Some libraries in this study had Jurkat cell RNA spiked in. CDR3s include the opening cysteine and the closing phenylalanine or tryptophan. Each record gives: V gene, D gene, J gene, clone size, CDR3 DNA, CDR3 protein. D genes are given only for firm matches. Not every row has a clone size; where given, it reads once, few, many or a size class.

V: TRBV20-1; D: .; J: TRBJ2-7; size: many; DNA: TGCAGTGCCAAGAGACTTGCAACCTACGAGCAGTACTTC; CDR3: CSAKRLATYEQYF
V: TRBV2; D: TRBD1; J: TRBJ2-7; size: .; DNA: TGTGCCAGCAGTGATTCCGCTGGACAGGTCTCAACCTACGAGCAGTACTTC; CDR3: CASSDSAGQVSTYEQYF
V: TRBV29-1; D: .; J: TRBJ2-1; size: .; DNA: TGCAGCTTCGCCGAAATTAACAATGAGCAGTTCTTC; CDR3: CSFAEINNEQFF
V: TRBV27; D: .; J: TRBJ2-7; size: few; DNA: TGTGCCAGCAGTCCGACACAGGGTTCCTGCGAGCAGTACTTC; CDR3: CASSPTQGSCEQYF
V: TRBV30; D: TRBD1; J: TRBJ2-7; size: .; DNA: TGTGCCTGGAGTTGGGGGACAGCCTACGAGCAGTACTTC; CDR3: CAWSWGTAYEQYF
V: TRBV6-1; D: .; J: TRBJ2-5; size: .; DNA: TGTGCCAGCAGTGAAGAGTGGGGCTCCATTGAGACCCAGTACTTC; CDR3: CASSEEWGSIETQYF
V: TRBV30; D: .; J: TRBJ2-3; size: many; DNA: TGTGCCTGGAGTGTGCAGGGAAATACGCAGTATTTT; CDR3: CAWSVQGNTQYF
V: TRBV7-9; D: TRBD1; J: TRBJ2-1; size: few; DNA: TGTGCCAGCAGCCTCTGGCAGGGGGCCCTATCCTACAATGAGCAGTTCTTC; CDR3: CASSLWQGALSYNEQFF
V: TRBV3-1; D: .; J: TRBJ2-7; size: .; DNA: TGTGCCAGCAGCCAAAACCCGGGGCAGCGCTACGAGCAGTACTTC; CDR3: CASSQNPGQRYEQYF
V: TRBV20-1; D: TRBD1; J: TRBJ1-6; size: few; DNA: TGCAGTGCTAGCCCGGGACAGTCGAGCTCCTATAATTCACCCCTCCACTTT; CDR3: CSASPGQSSSYNSPLHF
V: TRBV5-3; D: .; J: TRBJ1-6; size: .; DNA: TGTGCCAGCAGCTTAGGAGGGTTTGATTCACCCCTCCACTTT; CDR3: CASSLGGFDSPLHF
V: TRBV2; D: .; J: TRBJ1-2; size: .; DNA: TGTGCCAGCGACAATAACTATGGCTACACCTTC; CDR3: CASDNNYGYTF
V: TRBV6-6; D: TRBD1; J: TRBJ1-1; size: many; DNA: TGTGCCAGCAGTGAACAGGGGGTGTGGGCTGACACTGAAGCTTTCTTT; CDR3: CASSEQGVWADTEAFF
V: TRBV30; D: TRBD1; J: TRBJ1-4; size: many; DNA: TGTGCCTGGAATGTCGGGACAGGAGGGCGAAAACTGTTTTTT; CDR3: CAWNVGTGGRKLFF
V: TRBV4-2; D: .; J: TRBJ1-5; size: many; DNA: TGCGCCAGCAGCCAAGACATGACAGACAATCAGCCCCAGCATTTT; CDR3: CASSQDMTDNQPQHF
V: TRBV30; D: .; J: TRBJ1-5; size: .; DNA: TGTGCCTGGAAAGAGATAATCAATCAGCCCCAGCATTTT; CDR3: CAWKEIINQPQHF
V: TRBV7-9; D: TRBD2; J: TRBJ2-7; size: once; DNA: TGTGCCAGCAGCGCGGGACTAGCGGGGGGAGAACAGTACTTC; CDR3: CASSAGLAGGEQYF
V: TRBV25-1; D: .; J: TRBJ1-1; size: many; DNA: TGTGCCAGCAGTGAATCTGAATTTAAATGGAGGACTGAAGCTTTCTTT; CDR3: CASSESEFKWRTEAFF
V: TRBV4-3; D: TRBD2; J: TRBJ2-1; size: .; DNA: TGCGCCAGCAGCCAAGATCTCATGACTAGCGGCAATGAGCAGTTCTTC; CDR3: CASSQDLMTSGNEQFF
V: TRBV7-6; D: .; J: TRBJ2-3; size: many; DNA: TGTGCCAGCAGTTTAGAGTTCGGGCGTACGCAGTATTTT; CDR3: CASSLEFGRTQYF
V: TRBV28; D: .; J: TRBJ2-6; size: many; DNA: TGTGCCAGCAGTTTCCAGGGGGGCCTAGTCCTGACTTTC; CDR3: CASSFQGGLVLTF
V: TRBV20-1; D: .; J: TRBJ2-7; size: .; DNA: TGCAGTGCTAGAGATATTAGGAAGACCTCCTACGAGCAGTACTTC; CDR3: CSARDIRKTSYEQYF
V: TRBV10-3; D: .; J: TRBJ1-1; size: .; DNA: TGTGCCATCAGTTCGGTGGGCACTGAAGCTTTCTTT; CDR3: CAISSVGTEAFF
V: TRBV20-1; D: TRBD1; J: TRBJ1-5; size: few; DNA: TGCAGTGCTAGAGACGTACAGGGGGCCAGCAATCAGCCCCAGCATTTT; CDR3: CSARDVQGASNQPQHF
V: TRBV4-3; D: TRBD1; J: TRBJ1-6; size: many; DNA: TGCGCCAGCAGCTACCGGGACAGCTATAATTCACCCCTCCACTTT; CDR3: CASSYRDSYNSPLHF
V: TRBV21-1; D: .; J: TRBJ1-5; size: many; DNA: TGTGCCAGCAGCAAAGGAATGGGCAGGGGGCTTAATATTCAGCCCCAGCATTTT; CDR3: CASSKGMGRGLNIQPQHF
V: TRBV7-9; D: TRBD1; J: TRBJ2-3; size: many; DNA: TGTGCCAGCAGCTCGAAACAGGGGGCTTACACAGATACGCAGTATTTT; CDR3: CASSSKQGAYTDTQYF
V: TRBV7-2; D: TRBD2; J: TRBJ2-1; size: few; DNA: TGTGCCAGCAGCCCCCCGGGGGGGACGGAGCAGTTCTTC; CDR3: CASSPPGGTEQFF
V: TRBV27; D: TRBD2; J: TRBJ2-7; size: .; DNA: TGTGCCAGCAGTTTATTGTCTAGCGGGAGTTCCGAGCAGTACTTC; CDR3: CASSLLSSGSSEQYF
V: TRBV19; D: TRBD2; J: TRBJ2-1; size: .; DNA: TGTGCCAGTATGATAGCGGGGGGGTACGATGAGCAGTTCTTC; CDR3: CASMIAGGYDEQFF
V: TRBV20-1; D: .; J: TRBJ1-1; size: many; DNA: TGCAGTGCCCCCTGGTCAGGTCCGACAGAAGCTTTCTTT; CDR3: CSAPWSGPTEAFF
V: TRBV5-5; D: TRBD2; J: TRBJ2-1; size: .; DNA: TGTGCCAGCAGGTTGCGGGGGGAGGGCTACAATGAGCAGTTCTTC; CDR3: CASRLRGEGYNEQFF
V: TRBV19; D: .; J: TRBJ2-3; size: few; DNA: TGTGCCAGTAGTATTGGAACTTTCTACACAGATACGCAGTATTTT; CDR3: CASSIGTFYTDTQYF
V: TRBV6-2/TRBV6-3; D: TRBD1; J: TRBJ2-7; size: .; DNA: TGTGCCAGCAGTTCAACCGACAGGGGATACGAGCAGTACTTC; CDR3: CASSSTDRGYEQYF
V: TRBV6-5; D: .; J: TRBJ1-6; size: few; DNA: TGTGCCAGCAGTTACTCGATGCTGGAGACAGGACTTAATTCACCCCTCCACTTT; CDR3: CASSYSMLETGLNSPLHF
V: TRBV20-1; D: .; J: TRBJ1-1; size: many; DNA: TGCAGTGCTAGGGGTTGGGGATACACTGAAGCTTTCTTT; CDR3: CSARGWGYTEAFF
V: TRBV6-5; D: TRBD1; J: TRBJ1-2; size: few; DNA: TGTGCCAGCAGTTATACAGGGGGCGACTATGGCTACACCTTC; CDR3: CASSYTGGDYGYTF
V: TRBV19; D: .; J: TRBJ1-5; size: .; DNA: TGTGCCAGTAAAACAGGTATATATAGCAATCAGCCCCAGCATTTT; CDR3: CASKTGIYSNQPQHF
V: TRBV7-3; D: TRBD2; J: TRBJ2-3; size: .; DNA: TGTGCCAGCAGCCCTATTTCCTTTAGCGGGAGTTCAGTTACGCAGTATTTT; CDR3: CASSPISFSGSSVTQYF
V: TRBV20-1; D: TRBD2; J: TRBJ2-7; size: few; DNA: TGCAGTGCTAGAGATTCTCTAGCGGGAGTCTCCTACGAGCAGTACTTC; CDR3: CSARDSLAGVSYEQYF
V: TRBV10-3; D: .; J: TRBJ2-7; size: .; DNA: TGTGCCATCAGTGAGTCGTTGGCGTCCTCCTACGAGCAGTACTTC; CDR3: CAISESLASSYEQYF